Sequencing of this TCR beta chain was carried out in a study of blood T cell repertoires in COVID-19. Study in general: Researchers got acute and convalescent COVID-19 samples from the United States, Italy and Spain. In each case, the material was cDNA or gDNA derived from T cells, B-cell-depleted T cells, or PBMCs.

This CDR3 contains 14 residues. V was trimmed by 9 bases and J by 0 bases, leaving 12 bases between them. Germline lookup yields CDR1 SNHLY and CDR2 FYNNEI. Original processing notes: Reference gene primer amplification in the assay estimated nucleated cell counts. TCRdb's table, derived via immunoSEQ multiplex PCR, lists solely in-frame clones and lacks some. V and J calls plus clone size are reproduced from that table; the DNA served to infer D and trimming. The sample yields 200,000 or so clones, 75% to 85% seen once. The chain uses TRBV2 and TRBJ2-1; maybe TRBD1 (6 bases). The TCR was taken from a human donor in a cohort sampled during active COVID-19. Input material: peripheral blood. The CDR3 nucleotides are TGTGCCAGTGGGGGCCTGAGCTCCTACAATGAGCAGTTCTTC. This codes for CASGGLSSYNEQFF.